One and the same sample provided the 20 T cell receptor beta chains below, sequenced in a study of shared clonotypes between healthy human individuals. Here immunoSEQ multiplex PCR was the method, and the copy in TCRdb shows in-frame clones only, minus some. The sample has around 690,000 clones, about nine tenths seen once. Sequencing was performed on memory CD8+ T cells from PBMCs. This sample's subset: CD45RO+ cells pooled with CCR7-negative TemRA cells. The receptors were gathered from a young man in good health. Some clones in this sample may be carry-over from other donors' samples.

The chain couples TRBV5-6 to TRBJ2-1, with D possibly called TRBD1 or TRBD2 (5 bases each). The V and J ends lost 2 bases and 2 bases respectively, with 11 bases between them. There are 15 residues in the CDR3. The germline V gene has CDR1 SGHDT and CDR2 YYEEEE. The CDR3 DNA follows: TGTGCCAGCAGCTTTGAGGGGATCCCCTACAATGAGCAGTTCTTC. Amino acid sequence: CASSFEGIPYNEQFF.

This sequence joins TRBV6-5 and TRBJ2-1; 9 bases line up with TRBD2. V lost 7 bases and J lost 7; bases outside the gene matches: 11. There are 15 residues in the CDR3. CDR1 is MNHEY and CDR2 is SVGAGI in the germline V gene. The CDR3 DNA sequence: TGTGCCAGCATTCCGGAGCGGGAGGCCTGGAATGAGCAGTTCTTC. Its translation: CASIPEREAWNEQFF.

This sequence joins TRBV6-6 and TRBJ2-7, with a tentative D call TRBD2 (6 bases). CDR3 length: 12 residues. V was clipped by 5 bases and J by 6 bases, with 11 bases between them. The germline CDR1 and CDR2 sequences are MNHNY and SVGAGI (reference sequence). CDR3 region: CASSPAGGEQYF. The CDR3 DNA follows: TGTGCCAGCAGTCCCGCCGGGGGCGAGCAGTACTTC.

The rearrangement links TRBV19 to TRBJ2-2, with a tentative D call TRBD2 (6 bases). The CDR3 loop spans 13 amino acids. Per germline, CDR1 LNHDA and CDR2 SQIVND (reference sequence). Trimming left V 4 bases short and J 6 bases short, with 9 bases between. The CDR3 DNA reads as TGTGCCAGTAGTAGGGGACTCCCCGGGGAGCTGTTTTTT. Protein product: CASSRGLPGELFF.

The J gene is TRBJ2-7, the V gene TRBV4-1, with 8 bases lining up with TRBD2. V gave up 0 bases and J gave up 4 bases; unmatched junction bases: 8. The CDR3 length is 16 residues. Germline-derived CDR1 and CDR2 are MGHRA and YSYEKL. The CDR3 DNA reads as TGCGCCAGCAGCCAAGATCCTGGGACTAGTGCGTACGAGCAGTACTTC. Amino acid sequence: CASSQDPGTSAYEQYF.

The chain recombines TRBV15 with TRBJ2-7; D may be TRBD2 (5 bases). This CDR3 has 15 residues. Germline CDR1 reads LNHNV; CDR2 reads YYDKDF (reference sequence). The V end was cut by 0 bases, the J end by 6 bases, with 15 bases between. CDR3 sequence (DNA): TGTGCCACCAGCAGAGATTCGGGGTCGGTAGCCGAGCAGTACTTC. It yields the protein CATSRDSGSVAEQYF.

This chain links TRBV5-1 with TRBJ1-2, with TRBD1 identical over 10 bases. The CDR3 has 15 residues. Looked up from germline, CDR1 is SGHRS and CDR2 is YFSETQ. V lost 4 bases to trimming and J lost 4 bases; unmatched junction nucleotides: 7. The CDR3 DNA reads TGCGCCAGCAGCGCAGACAGGGGGCTCGCCTATGGCTACACCTTC. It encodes CASSADRGLAYGYTF.

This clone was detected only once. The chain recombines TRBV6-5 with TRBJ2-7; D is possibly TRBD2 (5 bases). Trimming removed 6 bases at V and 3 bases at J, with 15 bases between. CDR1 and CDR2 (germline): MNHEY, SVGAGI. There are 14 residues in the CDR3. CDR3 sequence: CASSPLDGNYEQYF. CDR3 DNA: TGTGCCAGCAGCCCCCTAGACGGGAACTACGAGCAGTACTTC.

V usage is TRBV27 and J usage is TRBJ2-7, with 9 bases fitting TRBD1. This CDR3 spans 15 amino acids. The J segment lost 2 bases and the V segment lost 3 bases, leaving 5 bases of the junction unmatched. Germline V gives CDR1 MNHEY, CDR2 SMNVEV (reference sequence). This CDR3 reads CASSFQGQGTYEQYF. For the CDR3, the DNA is TGTGCCAGCAGTTTTCAGGGACAGGGAACCTACGAGCAGTACTTC.

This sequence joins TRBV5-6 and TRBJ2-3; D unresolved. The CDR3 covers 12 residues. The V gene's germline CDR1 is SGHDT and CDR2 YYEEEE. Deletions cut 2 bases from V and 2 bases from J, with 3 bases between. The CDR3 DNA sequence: TGTGCCAGCAGCTTTGTCACAGATACGCAGTATTTT. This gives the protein CASSFVTDTQYF.

The CDR3 DNA is TGTGCCAGCAGCTCGGCCGGGACCAAATACAATGAGCAGTTCTTC. Its protein is CASSSAGTKYNEQFF. The rearrangement uses TRBV7-2 and TRBJ2-1; D tentatively reads TRBD1 or TRBD2 (5 bases each). V shed 4 bases and J shed 4 bases, with 14 bases lying between them. Germline loops: CDR1 SGHTA, CDR2 FQGNSA. This CDR3 contains 15 residues.

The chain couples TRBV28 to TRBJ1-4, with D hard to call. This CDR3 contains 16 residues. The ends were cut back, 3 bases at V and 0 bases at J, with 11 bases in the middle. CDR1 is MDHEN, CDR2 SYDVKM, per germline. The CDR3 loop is CASSFPTKATNEKLFF. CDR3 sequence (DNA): TGTGCCAGCAGTTTCCCGACAAAAGCAACTAATGAAAAACTGTTTTTT.

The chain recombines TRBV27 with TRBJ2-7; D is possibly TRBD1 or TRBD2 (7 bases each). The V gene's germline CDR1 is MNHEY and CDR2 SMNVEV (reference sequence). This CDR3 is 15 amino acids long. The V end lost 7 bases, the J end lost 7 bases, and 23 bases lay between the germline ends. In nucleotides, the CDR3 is TGTGCCAGCACCCCAGGGGGGGGGCGGATGGGAGAGCAGTACTTC. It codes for CASTPGGGRMGEQYF.

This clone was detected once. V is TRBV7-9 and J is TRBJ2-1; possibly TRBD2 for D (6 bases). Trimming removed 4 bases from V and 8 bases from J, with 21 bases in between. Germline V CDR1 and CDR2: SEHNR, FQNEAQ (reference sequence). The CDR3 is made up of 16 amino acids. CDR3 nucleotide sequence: TGTGCCAGCAGCTCTGGTAGCGGCCAAGGGGAGTATGAGCAGTTCTTC. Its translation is CASSSGSGQGEYEQFF.

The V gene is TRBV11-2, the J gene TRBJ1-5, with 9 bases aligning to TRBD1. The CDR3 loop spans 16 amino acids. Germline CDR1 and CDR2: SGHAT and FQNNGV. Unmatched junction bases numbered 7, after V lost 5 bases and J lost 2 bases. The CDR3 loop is CASSLGTGKGNQPQHF. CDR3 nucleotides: TGTGCCAGCAGCCTCGGGACAGGGAAGGGCAATCAGCCCCAGCATTTT.

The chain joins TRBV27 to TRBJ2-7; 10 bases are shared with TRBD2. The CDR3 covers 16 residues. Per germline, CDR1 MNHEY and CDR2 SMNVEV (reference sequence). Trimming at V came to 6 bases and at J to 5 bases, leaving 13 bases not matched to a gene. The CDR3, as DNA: TGTGCCAGCAGGAAGGGGGTAGCGGGAGGATACCACGAGCAGTACTTC. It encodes CASRKGVAGGYHEQYF.

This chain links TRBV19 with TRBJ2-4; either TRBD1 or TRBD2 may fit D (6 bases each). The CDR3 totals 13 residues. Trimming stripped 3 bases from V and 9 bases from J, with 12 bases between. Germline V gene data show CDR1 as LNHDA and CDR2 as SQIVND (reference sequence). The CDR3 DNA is TGTGCCAGTAGTATGTCACAGGGAGGCATTCAGTACTTC. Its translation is CASSMSQGGIQYF. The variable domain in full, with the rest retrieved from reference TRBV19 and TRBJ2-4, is DGGITQSPKYLFRKEGQNVTLSCEQNLNHDAMYWYRQDPGQGLRLIYYSQIVNDFQKGDIAEGYSVSREKKESFPLTVTSAQKNPTAFYLCASSMSQGGIQYFGAGTRLSVL.

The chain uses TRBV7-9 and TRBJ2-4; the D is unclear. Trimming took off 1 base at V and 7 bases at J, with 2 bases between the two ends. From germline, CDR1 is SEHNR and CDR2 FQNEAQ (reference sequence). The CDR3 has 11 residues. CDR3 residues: CASSLGNIQYF. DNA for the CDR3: TGTGCCAGCAGCTTAGGTAACATTCAGTACTTC.

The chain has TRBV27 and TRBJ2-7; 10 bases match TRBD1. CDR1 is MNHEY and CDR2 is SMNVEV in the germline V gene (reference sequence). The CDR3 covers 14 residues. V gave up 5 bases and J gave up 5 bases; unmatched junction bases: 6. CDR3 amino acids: CASSPRDRGNEQYF. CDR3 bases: TGTGCCAGCAGTCCCCGGGACAGGGGTAACGAGCAGTACTTC.

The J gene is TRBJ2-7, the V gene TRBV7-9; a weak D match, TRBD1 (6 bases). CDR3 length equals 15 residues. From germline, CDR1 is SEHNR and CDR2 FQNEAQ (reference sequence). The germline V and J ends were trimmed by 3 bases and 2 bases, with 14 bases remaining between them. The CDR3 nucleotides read TGTGCCAGCAGCTTCAGTCAGGGGCCCACCTACGAGCAGTACTTC. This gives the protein CASSFSQGPTYEQYF.